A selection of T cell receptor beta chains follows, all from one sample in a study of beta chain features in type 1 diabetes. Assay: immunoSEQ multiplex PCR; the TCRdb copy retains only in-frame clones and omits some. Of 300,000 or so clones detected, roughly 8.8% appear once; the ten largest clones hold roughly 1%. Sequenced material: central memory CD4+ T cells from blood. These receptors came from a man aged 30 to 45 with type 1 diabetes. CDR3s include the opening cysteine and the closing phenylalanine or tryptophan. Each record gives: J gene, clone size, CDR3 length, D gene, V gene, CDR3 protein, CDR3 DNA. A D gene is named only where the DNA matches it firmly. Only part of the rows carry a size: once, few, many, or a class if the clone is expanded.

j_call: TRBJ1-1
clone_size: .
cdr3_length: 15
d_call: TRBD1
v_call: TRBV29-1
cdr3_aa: CSVDRGGTGNPKAFF
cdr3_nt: TGCAGCGTTGATCGGGGGGGGACAGGGAACCCCAAGGCTTTCTTT

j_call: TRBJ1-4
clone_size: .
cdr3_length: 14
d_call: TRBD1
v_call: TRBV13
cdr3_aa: CASSLPGGGEKLFF
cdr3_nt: TGTGCCAGCAGCTTGCCAGGGGGCGGAGAAAAACTGTTTTTT

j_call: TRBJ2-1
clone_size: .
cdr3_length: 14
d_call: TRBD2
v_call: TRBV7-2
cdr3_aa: CASSTGLDGNEQFF
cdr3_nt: TGTGCCAGCAGCACGGGACTAGACGGAAATGAGCAGTTCTTC

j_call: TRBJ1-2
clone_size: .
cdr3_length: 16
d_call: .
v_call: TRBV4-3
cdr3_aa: CASSPIREEGGYGYTF
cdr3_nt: TGCGCCAGCAGCCCGATCCGGGAGGAGGGGGGATATGGCTACACCTTC

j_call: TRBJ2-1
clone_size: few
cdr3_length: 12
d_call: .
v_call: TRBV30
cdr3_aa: CAWSPRGNEQFF
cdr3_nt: TGTGCCTGGAGCCCGAGGGGTAATGAGCAGTTCTTC

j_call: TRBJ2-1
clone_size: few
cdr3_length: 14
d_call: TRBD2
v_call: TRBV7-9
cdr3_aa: CASSHSGGYNEQFF
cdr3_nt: TGTGCCAGCAGCCATAGCGGGGGCTACAATGAGCAGTTCTTC

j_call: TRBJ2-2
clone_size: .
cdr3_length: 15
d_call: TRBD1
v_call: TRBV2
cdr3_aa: CASRGQSLNTGELFF
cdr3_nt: TGTGCCAGCAGGGGACAGAGCCTAAACACCGGGGAGCTGTTTTTT

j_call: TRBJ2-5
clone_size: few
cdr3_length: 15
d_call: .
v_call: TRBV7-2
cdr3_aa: CASSPRRGVQETQYF
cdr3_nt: TGTGCCAGCAGCCCCCGGAGAGGGGTCCAAGAGACCCAGTACTTC

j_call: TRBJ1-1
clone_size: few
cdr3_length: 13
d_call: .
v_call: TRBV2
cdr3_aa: CASSRQRETEAFF
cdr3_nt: TGTGCCAGCAGCCGACAGAGGGAGACTGAAGCTTTCTTT

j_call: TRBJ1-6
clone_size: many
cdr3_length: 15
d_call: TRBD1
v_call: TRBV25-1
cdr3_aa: CASRPPGTGGSPLHF
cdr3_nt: TGTGCCAGCAGACCCCCCGGGACAGGGGGATCACCCCTCCACTTT

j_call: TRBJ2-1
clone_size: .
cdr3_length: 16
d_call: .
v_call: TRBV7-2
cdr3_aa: CASSLVRSSSYNEQFF
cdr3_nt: TGTGCCAGCAGCTTAGTCCGGAGTAGCTCCTACAATGAGCAGTTCTTC

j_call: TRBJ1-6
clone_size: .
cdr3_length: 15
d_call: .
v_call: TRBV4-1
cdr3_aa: CASSQETGYNSPLHF
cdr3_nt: TGCGCCAGCAGCCAAGAAACAGGGTATAATTCACCCCTCCACTTT

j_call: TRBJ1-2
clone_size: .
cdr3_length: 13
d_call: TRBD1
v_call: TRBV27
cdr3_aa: CASSFRTGDGYTF
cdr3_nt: TGTGCCAGCAGTTTTCGAACAGGGGATGGCTACACCTTC